Listed below are T cell receptor beta chains from one sample, sequenced in a study of shared clonotypes between healthy human individuals. Profiling relied on immunoSEQ multiplex PCR, and the TCRdb table lists in-frame clones only, not all of them. The table lists approximately 1,500,000 clones, approximately 98% of them singletons. Sequenced sample: naive CD4+ T cells sorted from blood. The receptors come from a man in his thirties or forties in good health. The CDR3 runs from the conserved cysteine through the conserved F or W. The D gene is left open where the match is weak. Clone size is not always given. Where it is, it says once, few, many or a class for expanded clones.

TRBV11-2	.	TRBJ2-3	.	CASSFLHYTDTQYF	TGTGCCAGCAGTTTCCTGCACTACACAGATACGCAGTATTTT
TRBV7-9	.	TRBJ1-2	TRBD1	CASSPDRFNYGYTF	TGTGCCAGCAGCCCGGACAGGTTTAACTATGGCTACACCTTC
TRBV9	.	TRBJ1-2	TRBD1	CASSVGDRVPTYGYTF	TGTGCCAGCAGCGTAGGGGACAGGGTTCCTACCTATGGCTACACCTTC
TRBV11-2	.	TRBJ2-1	TRBD2	CASSLGTSGNEQFF	TGTGCCAGCAGCTTAGGGACTAGCGGGAATGAGCAGTTCTTC
TRBV9	.	TRBJ1-4	.	CASSPREGEKLFF	TGTGCCAGCAGCCCCAGGGAGGGTGAAAAACTGTTTTTT
TRBV9	.	TRBJ2-3	TRBD1	CASSGGGTGGPEAQYF	TGTGCCAGCAGCGGAGGCGGGACAGGGGGGCCAGAGGCGCAGTATTTT
TRBV5-1	.	TRBJ2-5	.	CASSLGQAEETQYF	TGCGCCAGCAGCTTGGGGCAGGCAGAAGAGACCCAGTACTTC
TRBV28	.	TRBJ2-7	TRBD1	CASRMGQGVYEQYF	TGTGCCAGCAGGATGGGACAGGGTGTCTACGAGCAGTACTTC
TRBV19	.	TRBJ2-7	.	CASSIFAFGSSYEQYF	TGTGCCAGTAGTATCTTCGCTTTCGGAAGCTCCTACGAGCAGTACTTC
TRBV7-6	.	TRBJ2-3	TRBD1	CASSPGLTGGKTDTQYF	TGTGCCAGCAGCCCCGGATTGACAGGGGGCAAAACAGATACGCAGTATTTT
TRBV29-1	.	TRBJ1-1	.	CSVVLLSNTEAFF	TGCAGCGTTGTTCTTCTATCGAACACTGAAGCTTTCTTT
TRBV14	.	TRBJ1-4	.	CASSQDLGRKNEKLFF	TGTGCCAGCAGCCAAGATTTGGGCAGAAAGAATGAAAAACTGTTTTTT
TRBV11-3	.	TRBJ1-5	.	CASSTDRPRSHNQPQHF	TGTGCCAGCAGCACAGATCGGCCCAGGAGCCATAATCAGCCCCAGCATTTT
TRBV5-1	.	TRBJ2-3	TRBD2	CASSLGLATDTQYF	TGCGCCAGCAGCCTGGGACTAGCGACAGATACGCAGTATTTT
TRBV10-3	.	TRBJ1-2	.	CAISDGGPSYTF	TGTGCCATCAGCGATGGGGGACCTAGCTACACCTTC
TRBV7-6	.	TRBJ1-5	.	CASSLAIRGARDPHDNQPQHF	TGTGCCAGCAGCTTAGCTATTAGGGGGGCGCGTGACCCCCACGACAATCAGCCCCAGCATTTT
TRBV6-5	.	TRBJ2-7	.	CASLPYAQGSYEQYF	TGTGCCAGCCTCCCTTATGCGCAGGGCTCCTACGAGCAGTACTTC
TRBV11-3	.	TRBJ1-5	.	CASSPLANQPQHF	TGTGCCAGCAGCCCTTTGGCGAATCAGCCCCAGCATTTT
TRBV5-4	.	TRBJ2-1	TRBD1	CASSLGQGASIVREQFF	TGTGCCAGCAGCTTGGGACAGGGGGCGTCAATTGTCAGGGAGCAGTTCTTC
TRBV6-1	.	TRBJ2-3	.	CASSEVGARQTGTQYF	TGTGCCAGCAGTGAAGTGGGGGCTCGACAGACAGGTACGCAGTATTTT
TRBV6-7	once	TRBJ1-1	TRBD1	CASRVSGGTEAFF	TGTGCCAGCAGGGTTTCAGGGGGCACTGAAGCTTTCTTT
TRBV5-4	.	TRBJ1-1	TRBD1	CASSLALGQGATEAFF	TGTGCCAGCAGCTTAGCACTGGGACAGGGGGCGACTGAAGCTTTCTTT
TRBV5-4	.	TRBJ2-1	TRBD1	CASSTDRDNEQFF	TGTGCCAGCAGCACGGACAGGGACAATGAGCAGTTCTTC
TRBV11-3	.	TRBJ2-1	TRBD1	CASSWGQGVGEQFF	TGTGCCAGCAGCTGGGGACAGGGGGTTGGTGAGCAGTTCTTC
TRBV9	.	TRBJ2-6	.	CASSVDGRVHLPSGANVLTF	TGTGCCAGCAGCGTAGATGGTAGGGTTCACCTCCCTTCTGGGGCCAACGTCCTGACTTTC
TRBV6-1	.	TRBJ2-7	.	CASSVGVRYEQYF	TGTGCCAGCAGTGTTGGGGTGCGTTACGAGCAGTACTTC
TRBV18	.	TRBJ1-2	.	CASSPPGRYDNGYTF	TGTGCCAGCTCACCGCCAGGGAGATACGACAATGGCTACACCTTC
TRBV6-1	.	TRBJ2-7	.	CASSDWGRGVEQYF	TGTGCCAGCAGTGACTGGGGGAGAGGGGTCGAGCAGTACTTC
TRBV12-5	.	TRBJ2-3	TRBD2	CASARGLAGDGDTQYF	TGTGCTAGTGCCAGAGGACTAGCGGGAGACGGAGATACGCAGTATTTT
TRBV18	once	TRBJ1-5	.	CASSPGNNQPQHF	TGTGCCAGCTCACCAGGGAACAATCAGCCCCAGCATTTT
TRBV28	once	TRBJ1-2	.	CASSSVPYGYTF	TGTGCCAGCAGTTCTGTCCCCTATGGCTACACCTTC
TRBV5-6	.	TRBJ2-7	TRBD1	CASSLDWTGGGEQYF	TGTGCCAGCAGCTTGGACTGGACAGGGGGCGGGGAGCAGTACTTC
TRBV28	once	TRBJ2-1	TRBD1	CASSFDRGRYNEQFF	TGTGCCAGCAGTTTTGACAGGGGGAGATACAATGAGCAGTTCTTC
TRBV5-4	.	TRBJ2-3	.	CASSLQDKGTDTQYF	TGTGCCAGCAGCTTGCAAGACAAGGGGACTGATACGCAGTATTTT
TRBV29-1	.	TRBJ2-1	.	CSVEVAGRGVNEQFF	TGCAGCGTTGAAGTAGCTGGCCGTGGAGTCAATGAGCAGTTCTTC
TRBV7-9	.	TRBJ2-7	.	CASSAGWAQRSSYEQYF	TGTGCCAGCAGCGCCGGATGGGCCCAGAGGAGCTCCTACGAGCAGTACTTC
TRBV18	once	TRBJ1-1	.	CASSPPLRDEAFF	TGTGCCAGCTCACCACCGCTACGGGATGAAGCTTTCTTT
TRBV19	.	TRBJ1-4	.	CASTKVDDEKLFF	TGTGCCAGTACCAAGGTTGACGATGAAAAACTGTTTTTT
TRBV5-1	.	TRBJ2-7	.	CASSAQDGRPEQYF	TGCGCCAGCAGCGCCCAGGACGGACGTCCCGAGCAGTACTTC
TRBV2	.	TRBJ1-2	.	CASSPPGGYTF	TGTGCCAGCTCCCCCCCGGGAGGCTACACCTTC
TRBV14	once	TRBJ2-7	TRBD1	CASSLLGQGYEQYF	TGTGCCAGCAGCCTCCTGGGACAGGGATACGAGCAGTACTTC
TRBV18	.	TRBJ1-4	.	CASSPFATATNEKLFF	TGTGCCAGCTCACCATTCGCTACAGCAACTAATGAAAAACTGTTTTTT
TRBV5-1	.	TRBJ2-5	.	CASSLAHTAQETQYF	TGCGCCAGCAGCTTGGCCCACACGGCGCAAGAGACCCAGTACTTC
TRBV2	once	TRBJ1-4	.	CASNERAGSGEKLFF	TGTGCCAGCAATGAACGCGCTGGGTCGGGTGAAAAACTGTTTTTT
TRBV6-5	.	TRBJ1-1	TRBD1	CASSPPTGGDTEAFF	TGTGCCAGCAGCCCTCCGACAGGGGGGGACACTGAAGCTTTCTTT
TRBV25-1	.	TRBJ1-2	.	CASSGADLGNYGYTF	TGTGCCAGCAGTGGCGCGGATCTGGGTAACTATGGCTACACCTTC
TRBV6-6	.	TRBJ2-7	.	CASRFSYEQYF	TGTGCCAGCAGGTTTAGCTACGAGCAGTACTTC
TRBV19	.	TRBJ2-1	TRBD2	CASSTPGRGRDNEQFF	TGTGCCAGTAGTACCCCCGGGCGCGGGAGGGACAATGAGCAGTTCTTC
TRBV7-8	.	TRBJ1-3	TRBD1	CASSWDSSGNTIYF	TGTGCCAGCAGCTGGGACAGCTCTGGAAACACCATATATTTT
TRBV5-1	.	TRBJ2-1	.	CASSLITEFYNEQFF	TGCGCCAGCAGCTTAATCACAGAATTTTACAATGAGCAGTTCTTC
TRBV19	.	TRBJ1-3	.	CASNEVGNTIYF	TGTGCCAGCAACGAGGTGGGAAACACCATATATTTT
TRBV29-1	.	TRBJ1-1	TRBD1	CMVKIKQGYTEAFF	TGCATGGTCAAAATCAAACAGGGGTACACTGAAGCTTTCTTT
TRBV11-2	.	TRBJ2-7	.	CASSLDIEQYF	TGTGCCAGCAGCTTAGACATTGAGCAGTACTTC
TRBV7-8	.	TRBJ1-5	.	CASSWGLDNQPQHF	TGTGCCAGCAGCTGGGGACTGGACAATCAGCCCCAGCATTTT
TRBV10-3	.	TRBJ2-7	TRBD1	CAISSGTASYEQYF	TGTGCCATCAGTTCCGGGACAGCTTCCTACGAGCAGTACTTC
TRBV5-6	.	TRBJ1-2	.	CASSASGRPRGGYTF	TGTGCCAGCAGCGCCTCCGGCCGCCCCCGCGGGGGCTACACCTTC
TRBV5-1	.	TRBJ2-3	.	CASSLGAGASTTTDTQYF	TGCGCCAGCAGTCTGGGGGCGGGAGCGTCTACTACCACAGATACGCAGTATTTT
TRBV25-1	.	TRBJ2-1	.	CASSESWEQFF	TGTGCCAGCAGTGAATCCTGGGAGCAGTTCTTC
TRBV4-3	.	TRBJ2-3	.	CASSHTRPDTQYF	TGCGCCAGCAGCCACACAAGACCAGATACGCAGTATTTT
TRBV5-4	.	TRBJ2-1	.	CASSLEISYNEQFF	TGTGCCAGCAGTCTTGAGATCTCCTACAATGAGCAGTTCTTC